This T cell receptor (beta chain) derives from a study of CD8 T cells in ankylosing spondylitis. With respect to this clonotype: Its antigen is not known.

V lost 3 bases and J lost 4; bases outside the gene matches: 10. The CDR3 is made up of 16 amino acids. Per the germline V gene, CDR1 is LNHNV and CDR2 is YYDKDF (reference sequence). Overall study results and limits: Characteristic of ankylosing spondylitis blood, it appeared, was a TCR beta motif comprising several highly homologous variants.

TCRdb reprocessed the 5' RACE reads via MiXCR and lists one record per CDR3 protein. This sample has a few hundred thousand distinct CDR3 sequences, with about a sixth found just once. Specimen: blood, either unsorted or a sorted T cell fraction (not recorded which). The clonotype comes from a male donor with ankylosing spondylitis. The genes are TRBV15 and TRBJ2-7; 9 nucleotides agree with TRBD2. Here the CDR3 reads CATSSMIAGEGYEQYF. DNA of the CDR3: TGTGCCACCAGCAGTATGATAGCGGGAGAAGGATACGAGCAGTACTTC.